This record looks at one T cell receptor (beta chain) sequence and its context. Antigen unknown. The CDR3 sequence is 15 residues long. Germline CDR1 SGHRS, CDR2 YFSETQ. V shed 3 bases, J shed 3 bases, and the junction held 5 bases outside the gene matches. The sample belongs to a study of T cells after yellow fever vaccination. Broader study findings: Highly abundant clonotypes carried over from the bulk population could end up in FACS-sorted repertoires as contaminants.

The TCR cDNA carried a universal primer site and UMIs from 5'RACE template switching. TCRdb reprocessed the 5' RACE reads with MiXCR, giving one entry per CDR3 protein. The repertoire holds about 350,000 distinct CDR3 sequences, with about 12% as singletons. Sequencing was performed on CD4+ T cells sorted from PBMCs, taken 15 days after the yellow fever booster vaccination. The receptor's source is a man between 18 and 29 years old who received the YFV17D yellow fever vaccine. The J gene is TRBJ2-7, the V gene TRBV5-1; 11 bases line up with TRBD1. CDR3 DNA: TGCGCCAGCAGCTCACGGGACAGGGGGGGCTACGAGCAGTACTTC. Amino acid sequence: CASSSRDRGGYEQYF.